This TCR beta chain was identified during a study of shared clonotypes between healthy human individuals. Overall study context: Three CD4 naive, three CD4 memory, two CD8 naive and one CD8 memory plate were used per donor.

The CDR3 extends over 15 amino acids. V lost 1 base to trimming and J lost 1 base, with 10 bases between them. CDR1 is MNHEY, CDR2 SMNVEV, per germline (reference sequence). The assay was immunoSEQ multiplex PCR, and TCRdb's table has in-frame clones only and misses some. The sample lists around 2.3 million clones, 90% to 97% seen once, with roughly 0.13% in the top ten. From CD4+ cells came CD45RA+ naive and CD45RA-negative memory subsets. Input material: naive CD4+ T cells sorted from blood. Subset specified: CD45RA+ positively selected. This TCR derives from a man between 18 and 29 years old in good health. The chain carries TRBV27 and TRBJ1-1; weak D call: TRBD1 (5 bases). The CDR3 DNA sequence: TGTGCCAGCAGTTTATGGGACGGAAAGAACACTGAAGCTTTCTTT. Protein sequence: CASSLWDGKNTEAFF.